This TCR beta chain was profiled in a study of metastatic and nonmetastatic thyroid tumors. Overall study context: From malignant and benign thyroid patients, repertoires in blood and in tumor or nodule tissue were compared.

Overall study findings and caveats: Benign nodules were reported to have significantly lower TCR beta diversity than malignant thyroid tumors, in blood and tumor.

This clone was detected many times. Its antigen is currently unknown. Per the germline V gene, CDR1 is SGHKS and CDR2 is YYEKEE (reference sequence). V was clipped by 2 bases and J by 4 bases, with 13 bases between them. The CDR3 is 14 amino acids. Treatment of any kind had been given to no patient before thyroid surgery. Authors' analysis steps: It was from CDR3 differences across clinicopathological groups that a distant-metastasis classifier for papillary thyroid cancer was built. TCRdb re-processed the PCR reads through MiXCR. TCRdb, not the original authors, processed these V and J calls. The table shows about 62,000 clones, with approximately 4% occurring only once.

This receptor was taken from a female donor with papillary thyroid cancer or a benign thyroid nodule (not recorded which). Some clones in this sample may be carry-over from other donors' samples. The chain has TRBV5-5 and TRBJ2-7; no firm D call. Input material: blood. In DNA, the CDR3 is TGTGCCAGCAGCTTCCAGGTCCTTTCTTACGAGCAGTACTTC. Its translation is CASSFQVLSYEQYF.